The 6 T cell receptor beta chains below all came from one sample that was sequenced in a study of OX40 agonist ivuxolimab in advanced cancers. Using immunoSEQ multiplex PCR, the repertoire was profiled, and TCRdb retains in-frame clones only, with some absent. The table has around 75,000 clones, around 89% seen once; the top ten hold approximately 11%. The sample consisted of CD4+ or CD8+ T cells sorted from blood, taken in a trial of the OX40 agonist ivuxolimab. The origin of the receptors is an adult with an advanced solid tumor such as melanoma, head and neck, liver or kidney cancer.

The chain links TRBV28 to TRBJ1-1; no clear D gene. V was pared by 6 bases and J by 3 bases, with 20 bases between. Looked up from germline, CDR1 is MDHEN and CDR2 is SYDVKM. This CDR3 has 16 residues. The CDR3 sequence is CASRPRKGARYTEAFF. The CDR3 DNA reads TGTGCCAGCAGGCCCAGGAAGGGCGCTAGGTACACTGAAGCTTTCTTT.

The chain has TRBV20-1 and TRBJ2-7; D uncertain. This CDR3 has 11 residues. CDR1 and CDR2 (germline): DFQATT, SNEGSKA (reference sequence). V lost 5 bases and J lost 3, with 8 bases in between. Written as DNA, the CDR3 is TGCAGTGCTTCACTCAACTACGAGCAGTACTTC. This gives the protein CSASLNYEQYF.

The rearrangement joins TRBV18 to TRBJ2-6; no clear D. Per germline, CDR1 KGHSH and CDR2 LQKENI. This CDR3 is built from 16 residues. Trimming stripped 0 bases from V and 0 bases from J, with 6 bases between. CDR3 in amino acids: CASSPPLNSGANVLTF. For the CDR3, the DNA is TGTGCCAGCTCACCACCCCTCAACTCTGGGGCCAACGTCCTGACTTTC.

The rearrangement links TRBV6-1 to TRBJ1-3; 11 positions match TRBD1. Germline assignment: CDR1 MNHNS and CDR2 SASEGT. The CDR3 spans 15 residues. V was clipped by 5 bases and J by 2 bases; unmatched bases: 2. The CDR3 here is CASSPGQGAGNTIYF. Here the CDR3 DNA reads TGTGCCAGCAGTCCGGGACAGGGGGCTGGAAACACCATATATTTT.

The chain carries TRBV9 and TRBJ2-5; 14 nucleotides align to TRBD2. The J call is doubtful: the DNA matches TRBJ2-7 better. The germline gives CDR1 SGDLS, CDR2 YYNGEE. This CDR3 spans 15 amino acids. CDR3 DNA: TGTGCCAGCAGCGAGGGGACTAGCGGGAGCTACGAGCAGTACTTC. This translates into CASSEGTSGSYEQYF.

The J gene is TRBJ2-7, the V gene TRBV16, with D unclear. With 4 bases removed from V and 2 bases from J, the gap between germline ends came to 12 bases. The CDR3 runs to 14 residues. CDR1 KGHSY and CDR2 FQNENV come from the germline V gene. Here the CDR3 reads CASSPGWAAYEQYF. The CDR3 nucleotides are TGTGCCAGCAGCCCCGGTTGGGCAGCCTACGAGCAGTACTTC.